The 18 T cell receptor beta chains below all came from one sample that was sequenced in a study of T cells in Graves' hyperthyroidism and ophthalmopathy (dated by TCRdb to the late 2010s). The library was obtained by multiplex PCR. Sequenced on an Illumina HiSeq 2000. The TCR beta CDR3 regions were amplified from RNA transcripts. A first-round RT-PCR of the TCR CDR3 used the HTBI primer set with the Qiagen OneStep RT-PCR kit. TCRdb took the public reads, trimmed them with fastp at Q25, ran MiXCR for clone calling and kept in-frame beta chains. Rows with a matching CDR3 protein are joined into one entry that keeps the most common DNA and genes. Recorded for this sample are 250,000 to 300,000 distinct CDR3 sequences; just over 14% of them occurred a single time. The leading ten clones occupy roughly 15% of the sample. Sequences were obtained from blood. The receptors originated from a woman aged 40 to 50 with Graves' hyperthyroidism that later progressed to Graves' ophthalmopathy.

This clonotype was observed at least ten times. The chain joins TRBV10-3 to TRBJ2-7; the D gene is possibly TRBD2 (6 bases). CDR3 length: 13 residues. V was pared by 8 bases and J by 2 bases, with 13 bases between. The germline CDR1 and CDR2 sequences are ENHRY and SYGVKD. Here the CDR3 reads CAIGAGGTYEQYF. As DNA, the CDR3 is TGTGCCATCGGGGCGGGCGGGACCTACGAGCAGTACTTC.

This clonotype was seen ten or more times. The V call is TRBV2, the J call TRBJ1-1; D gene ambiguous. The V gene lost 8 bases and the J gene lost 0 bases, with 10 bases spanning the gap. From germline, CDR1 is SNHLY and CDR2 FYNNEI. This CDR3 has 13 residues. CDR3 protein: CASSFAMNTEAFF. For the CDR3, the DNA is TGTGCCAGCTCGTTTGCTATGAACACTGAAGCTTTCTTT.

At least ten counts were recorded for this clonotype. The genes are TRBV5-6 and TRBJ2-7, with 10 bases identical to TRBD1. Germline V lookup: CDR1 SGHDT, CDR2 YYEEEE. Germline trimming cut 5 bases from V and 3 bases from J; bases unmatched to any gene: 5. The CDR3 contains 14 residues. Here the CDR3 reads CASSLGDRGYEQYF. CDR3 coding DNA: TGTGCCAGCAGTTTAGGGGACAGGGGCTACGAGCAGTACTTC.

The rearrangement joins TRBV12-3 or TRBV12-4 to TRBJ2-7; unclear D gene. Trimming took 9 bases from V and 5 from J, leaving 20 bases between them. The length of the CDR3 is 14 residues. The CDR3 DNA reads as TGTGCCAGTATGCCCTATAATAATCACCACGAGCAGTACTTC. Encoded protein: CASMPYNNHHEQYF.

At least ten counts were recorded for this clonotype. The chain combines TRBV6-1 with TRBJ1-5; tentatively, D is TRBD1 (6 bases). The V end lost 7 bases, the J end lost 6 bases, and 16 bases lay between the germline ends. The CDR3 is made up of 14 amino acids. From germline, CDR1 is MNHNS and CDR2 SASEGT. CDR3 coding DNA: TGTGCCAGCATGCGGAACAGGGCTCCTCAGCCCCAGCATTTT. It specifies CASMRNRAPQPQHF.

This clonotype came up many times. V gene TRBV15 combines with J gene TRBJ1-3; 11 nucleotides align to TRBD1. V trimming: 0 bases; J trimming: 3 bases; junction bases outside the gene matches: 4. CDR3 length equals 17 residues. CDR1 is LNHNV and CDR2 is YYDKDF in the germline V gene (reference sequence). CDR3 nucleotide sequence: TGTGCCACCAGCAGAGATCTTGGGACAGGGGGTGGAAACACCATATATTTT. Its translation is CATSRDLGTGGGNTIYF.

This clonotype appeared many times. The V gene is TRBV15, the J gene TRBJ2-7; TRBD2 matches 7 bases. The CDR3 has 14 amino acids. With 6 bases clipped from V and 0 bases from J, the junction kept 5 bases outside the gene matches. Germline V lookup: CDR1 LNHNV, CDR2 YYDKDF (reference sequence). The CDR3 protein is CATSREDYSYEQYF. CDR3 DNA: TGTGCCACCAGTCGGGAGGACTACTCCTACGAGCAGTACTTC.

This clonotype was seen many times. V is TRBV15 and J is TRBJ2-3; TRBD2 matches at 9 bases. Losses at the gene ends were 5 bases for V and 8 bases for J; bases not matched to a gene: 8. This CDR3 region has 14 residues. In germline, CDR1 is LNHNV, CDR2 YYDKDF (reference sequence). CDR3 sequence: CATSGPGLAGTQYF. Here the CDR3 DNA reads TGTGCCACCAGCGGACCGGGACTAGCTGGTACGCAGTATTTT.

The table lists this clonotype with many counts. The chain couples TRBV6-1 to TRBJ2-2; TRBD2 aligns across 9 bases. The CDR3 length is 16 residues. Trimming at V came to 7 bases and at J to 5 bases, leaving 11 bases not matched to a gene. The germline V gene encodes CDR1 MNHNS and CDR2 SASEGT. CDR3 coding DNA: TGTGCCAGCACCCTAGCGGGAACGGTTTATACCGGGGAGCTGTTTTTT. This codes for CASTLAGTVYTGELFF.

This clonotype was detected a few times. V gene TRBV20-1 combines with J gene TRBJ2-1, with D hard to call. This CDR3 spans 11 amino acids. V lost 3 bases and J lost 9, with 9 bases in between. Germline V gives CDR1 DFQATT, CDR2 SNEGSKA (reference sequence). CDR3 nucleotide sequence: TGCAGTGCTAGTTGGCAGAGTGAGCAGTTCTTC. Its protein is CSASWQSEQFF.

This clonotype was counted ten times or more. This chain joins TRBV6-2 or TRBV6-3 and TRBJ2-7; D gene unclear. Germline values: CDR1 MNHEY, CDR2 SVGEGT. The V gene lost 2 bases and the J gene lost 0 bases, with 2 bases spanning the gap. This CDR3 region has 12 residues. CDR3 nucleotide sequence: TGTGCCAGCAGTTACAGCTCCTACGAGCAGTACTTC. Amino acids: CASSYSSYEQYF.

The chain combines TRBV5-1 with TRBJ1-1; 8 bases line up with TRBD1. The CDR3 has 16 amino acids. Germline CDR1 and CDR2: SGHRS and YFSETQ. The V gene end was trimmed by 2 bases and the J gene end by 3 bases; junction bases not matched to a gene: 9. CDR3 region: CASSLLPTGADTEAFF. The CDR3 DNA is TGCGCCAGCAGCTTACTTCCGACAGGGGCTGACACTGAAGCTTTCTTT.

There are many counts of this clonotype. The chain uses TRBV2 and TRBJ2-7; no reliable D call. CDR3 length: 12 residues. From germline, CDR1 is SNHLY and CDR2 FYNNEI. Deletions cut 6 bases from V and 4 bases from J, with 10 bases between. This chain's CDR3 is CASSTIGYEQYF. The CDR3, as DNA: TGTGCCAGCAGCACTATAGGGTACGAGCAGTACTTC.

Only a few counts were recorded for this clonotype. This chain connects TRBV7-2 to TRBJ1-6; the D gene is possibly TRBD1 (5 bases). The CDR3 spans 13 residues. Trimming took off 3 bases at V and 9 bases at J, with 9 bases between the two ends. The germline CDR1 and CDR2 sequences are SGHTA and FQGNSA. This CDR3 is CASSLGRGSPLHF. In DNA form, the CDR3 reads TGTGCCAGCAGCTTGGGGCGGGGTTCACCCCTCCACTTT.

This clonotype was seen many times. The genes are TRBV12-3 or TRBV12-4 and TRBJ1-5; 7 bases map to TRBD1. CDR3 length: 15 residues. V dropped 6 bases and J dropped 7; count of bases not matched to a gene: 12. In DNA, the CDR3 is TGTGCCAGCAGCCCGACAGGGCGCTTAAAGCAGCCCCAGCATTTT. Residues: CASSPTGRLKQPQHF.

This clonotype showed up many times. The chain uses TRBV9 and TRBJ2-3; TRBD1 agrees at 8 bases. The germline V gene encodes CDR1 SGDLS and CDR2 YYNGEE. CDR3 length: 15 amino acids. Unmatched junction bases numbered 4, after V lost 4 bases and J lost 0 bases. The CDR3 nucleotides read TGTGCCAGCAGCTTAAGACAGGGGAGCACAGATACGCAGTATTTT. Its protein product is CASSLRQGSTDTQYF.

In this sample, this clonotype turned up many times. The genes are TRBV12-3 or TRBV12-4 and TRBJ1-6; D is possibly TRBD1 (5 bases). CDR3 length: 13 residues. The V gene lost 8 bases and the J gene lost 9 bases, with 14 bases spanning the gap. In nucleotides, the CDR3 is TGTGCCAGCGGGCCTGACAGCGTTTCACCCCTCCACTTT. Its protein is CASGPDSVSPLHF.

As to this clonotype: A read error is possible here, since a much larger clone lies one base away. V usage is TRBV7-2 and J usage is TRBJ2-5, with D hard to call. V was pared by 3 bases and J by 4 bases, with 9 bases between. Per the germline V gene, CDR1 is SGHTA and CDR2 is FQGNSA. This CDR3 comprises 13 residues. CDR3 amino acids: CASSFFPRETQYF. The CDR3 nucleotides are TGTGCCAGCAGCTTCTTCCCGCGAGAGACCCAGTACTTC.